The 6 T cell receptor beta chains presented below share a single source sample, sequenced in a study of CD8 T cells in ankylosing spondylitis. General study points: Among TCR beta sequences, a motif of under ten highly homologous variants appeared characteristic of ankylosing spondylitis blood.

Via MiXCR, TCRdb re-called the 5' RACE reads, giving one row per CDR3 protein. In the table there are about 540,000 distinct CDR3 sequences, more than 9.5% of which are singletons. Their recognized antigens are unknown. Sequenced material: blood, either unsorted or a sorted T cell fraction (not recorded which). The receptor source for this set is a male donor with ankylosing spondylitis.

CDR3: CSILGLGGEQFF. CDR3 DNA: TGCAGCATACTGGGTTTAGGGGGTGAGCAGTTCTTC. The chain recombines TRBV29-1 with TRBJ2-1; D perhaps matches TRBD1 (6 bases). The CDR3 runs to 12 residues. CDR1 and CDR2 (germline): SQVTM, ANQGSEA. The ends were cut back, 8 bases at V and 9 bases at J, with 17 bases in the middle.

The CDR3 DNA follows: TGTGCCAGCAGTCCCTCGGCGGGAAACTCCTACAATGAGCAGTTCTTC. Translating it yields CASSPSAGNSYNEQFF. The chain couples TRBV27 to TRBJ2-1, with TRBD2 as a possible D gene (6 bases). V was cut by 5 bases and J by 0 bases, with 14 bases left in between. The CDR3 length is 16 residues. The germline CDR1 and CDR2 sequences are MNHEY and SMNVEV (reference sequence).

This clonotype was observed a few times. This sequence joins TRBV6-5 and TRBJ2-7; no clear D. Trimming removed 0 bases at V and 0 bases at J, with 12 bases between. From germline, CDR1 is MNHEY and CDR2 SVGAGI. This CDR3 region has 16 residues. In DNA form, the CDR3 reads TGTGCCAGCAGTTACTCGAGGCAGGATAACTCCTACGAGCAGTACTTC. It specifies CASSYSRQDNSYEQYF.

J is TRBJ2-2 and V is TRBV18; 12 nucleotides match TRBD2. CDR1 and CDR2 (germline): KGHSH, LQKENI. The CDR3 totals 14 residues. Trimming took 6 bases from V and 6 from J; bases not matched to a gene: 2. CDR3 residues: CASSTSGGAGELFF. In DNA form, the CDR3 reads TGTGCCAGCTCGACTAGCGGGGGCGCCGGGGAGCTGTTTTTT.

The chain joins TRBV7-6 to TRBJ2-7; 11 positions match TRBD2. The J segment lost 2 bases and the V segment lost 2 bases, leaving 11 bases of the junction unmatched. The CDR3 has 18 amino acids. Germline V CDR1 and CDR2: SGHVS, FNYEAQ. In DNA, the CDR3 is TGTGCCAGCAGCTTACGGCCCCCAACTAGCGGGAGTACCTACGAGCAGTACTTC. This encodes CASSLRPPTSGSTYEQYF.

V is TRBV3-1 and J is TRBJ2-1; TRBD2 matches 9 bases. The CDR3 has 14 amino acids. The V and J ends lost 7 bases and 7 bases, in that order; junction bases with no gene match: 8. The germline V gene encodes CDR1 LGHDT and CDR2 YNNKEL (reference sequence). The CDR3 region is CASTPAGGPNEQFF. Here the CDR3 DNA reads TGTGCCAGCACCCCTGCGGGAGGGCCGAATGAGCAGTTCTTC.